This T cell receptor (beta chain) was retrieved from a study of neurological immune-mediated disorders (dated by TCRdb to between 2017 and 2020). Broadly, across the study: Among the roughly 34 multiple sclerosis patients, relapsing-remitting MS accounted for around 30 and secondary progressive MS accounted for 3. The study compared peripheral blood TCR-beta repertoires of HTLV-I-associated myelopathy (HAM/TSP) patients, multiple sclerosis patients and healthy controls using UMI-based sequencing. The 100 to 110 TCR-beta libraries covered PBMC samples along with longitudinal samples, technical triplicates, and paired sorted CD4+ and CD8+ T-cell subsets. Of the approximately 66 subjects in the cohort, some 15 were HAM/TSP patients, about 34 were multiple sclerosis patients, and 20 were healthy controls.

The research as a whole found: Expanded clones from different subjects shared no identical CDR3 amino acid sequences, which suggests that TCR-beta repertoires were private in all groups. The highest TCR clonal expansion was observed in HAM/TSP patients, whereas the lowest was observed in MS patients, even when compared with healthy controls. No clinical or MRI features were associated with the MS cluster, and the authors said that larger cohorts are needed. In phylogenetic analysis, the repertoires of 18 of 34 MS patients grouped into a cluster of related CDR3 sequences, which suggests a possible signature at the repertoire level.

Unsorted PBMC libraries were generated from 2 million PBMCs stored in RNAlater at -80 °C until RNA extraction. Multiple sclerosis patients were enrolled in a US clinical protocol evaluating disease progression by magnetic resonance imaging. PBMCs were separated from peripheral blood using Ficoll-Hypaque density gradient centrifugation and then cryopreserved in liquid nitrogen. To synthesize cDNA, template-switch 5'RACE was performed with a primer carrying a 10-nucleotide random unique molecular identifier so that each TCR transcript was tagged. Every sequencing run yielded over 170 million TCR-beta sequences covering 15-18 subjects. The RNeasy kit was used to extract total RNA. The KAPA Real-time Library Amplification kit was used to amplify TCR-beta VDJ regions with primers for the TCR constant region and the 5'RACE anchor. A first PCR added sample indexes and Illumina adaptors, and a second PCR then raised library yield. After Ampure bead purification, the TCR product of roughly 650 bp was size-selected on a 2% E-gel SizeSelection system. Before pooling, libraries had their quality checked on a Bioanalyzer, their concentration measured with Qubit, and their quantity determined with the Kapa Library Quantification kit. Paired-end 2 x 150 bp sequencing of the libraries was performed on an Illumina HiSeq 2500. To increase sequence diversity, 25-30% phiX was spiked into each library pool. The authors' analysis ran thus. The quality-filtered reads were processed with the UMI-based MiGEC pipeline, whose error correction step removed more than 85% of the raw TCR sequences. IMGT germline references were used for aligning VDJ genes, and each clonotype was defined as a unique CDR3 amino acid sequence together with its V-J genes. Clonal expansion, Shannon diversity, and CDR3 relatedness (CalcPairwiseDistances, ClusterSamples) were evaluated with VDJtools, and phylogenetic trees were built with CLCbio workbench. Clones with at least 8 unique UMIs were defined as expanded, with this threshold being based on coefficient-of-variation modelling across technical triplicates. TCRdb handled the public reads itself, with Q25 trimming in fastp and clone calling in MiXCR, and kept productive beta chains. Each entry merges the rows of one CDR3 protein and shows their most common DNA and genes. The V and J calls were not made by the authors but by TCRdb's processing. A total of roughly 67,000 distinct CDR3 sequences appear in this sample, over 4% of them only once. The top ten hold roughly 2.6% of the sample.

Germline trimming: 2 bases from V, 6 bases from J; junction bases outside gene matches: 6. The germline V gene provides CDR1 KGHSH and CDR2 LQKENI. Taken from cysteine to phenylalanine, the CDR3 has 15 residues. Only CDR3 DNA is held: 45 bases, read in frame from base 1. This clonotype appeared many times. Its antigen target is currently unknown. No base quality values were provided; no much bigger clone lies one nucleotide off. The chain is assembled from TRBV18 and TRBJ2-7; 11 of the junction bases match TRBD1. The source is a man between 45 and 60 years old with multiple sclerosis. Sequencing was performed on PBMCs. The DNA sequence is given as TGTGCCAGCTCACCATCGGACAGGGGGCAGGGCGAGCAGTACTTC. Translated, it reads CASSPSDRGQGEQYF.